Described below is a single TCR beta chain sequence and its context. The antigen remains unidentified. This CDR3 is also generated by other DNA sequences in the sample. CD8 cells regarded as naive lacked CD45RO, were positively chosen for CCR7, and omitted terminally differentiated effector memory CD45RA+ cells. Free of recent acute infections or vaccinations, the donors were healthy HIV-negative adults. In germline, CDR1 is SGHRS, CDR2 YFSETQ. V lost 4 bases and J lost 4; bases outside the gene matches: 7. This CDR3 contains 17 residues. In the source study's methods: Filtering of immunoSEQ junctional sequences could not match full-length read filtering. Sequencing used immunoSEQ multiplex PCR; TCRdb keeps in-frame clones, though not all of them. The V and J calls and the clone size are those of that table, but D and trimming were determined from the DNA. The sample lists 2 million or so clones, about 94% occurring once.

The data stem from a study of shared clonotypes between healthy human individuals. For the study at large: Donor composition was a couple of women and three men, aged 18 to 49.

Study-wide findings and caveats: Sequencing depth was expected to influence donor clonotype sharing.

Sequenced input: naive CD8+ T cells sorted from blood. This chain joins TRBV5-1 and TRBJ2-1, with TRBD2 matching 14 bases. This clonotype originated in a man aged 18 to 35 in good health. CDR3 coding DNA: TGCGCCAGCAGCGTGGGACTAGCGGGAGCTTCTTACAATGAGCAGTTCTTC. Its translation: CASSVGLAGASYNEQFF.